The rows below give T cell receptor beta chains drawn from one sample of a study of T-cell reconstitution after alpha-beta-depleted transplantation in children. One entry per CDR3 protein, called by TCRdb with MiXCR from the PCR reads. This sample carries roughly 30,000 distinct CDR3 sequences, more than 6% of them seen once, and the ten largest clones take around 27%. Sequenced material: peripheral blood, taken 60 days after TCRalphabeta/CD19-depleted stem cell transplant. The receptors derive from a child less than two years old who had a stem cell transplant for acute myeloid leukemia, so the T cells may come from the graft donor. Each CDR3 is given with its conserved first and last residue. Each record gives: J gene, V gene, D gene, clone size, CDR3 DNA, CDR3 protein. The D gene is left open where the match is weak. Expanded clones get a size class; other rows say once, few or many, or leave the size out.

J gene: TRBJ2-7; V gene: TRBV7-9; D gene: -; clone size: many; CDR3 DNA: TGTGCCAGCAGCTTAGAGGACAGCCCCTACGAGCAGTACTTC; CDR3 protein: CASSLEDSPYEQYF
J gene: TRBJ2-3; V gene: TRBV10-2; D gene: -; clone size: many; CDR3 DNA: TGCGCCAGCAGTGAGTCTTTGTGGGGGAGCACAGATACGCAGTATTTT; CDR3 protein: CASSESLWGSTDTQYF
J gene: TRBJ2-5; V gene: TRBV7-6; D gene: TRBD2; clone size: -; CDR3 DNA: TGTGCCAGCAGCTTACTGAGCGGGAGAGGGACCCAGTACTTC; CDR3 protein: CASSLLSGRGTQYF
J gene: TRBJ2-7; V gene: TRBV30; D gene: -; clone size: many; CDR3 DNA: TGTGCCTTCCGATATCACAGGGTCGCCTACGAGCAGTACTTC; CDR3 protein: CAFRYHRVAYEQYF
J gene: TRBJ2-3; V gene: TRBV6-5; D gene: -; clone size: many; CDR3 DNA: TGTGCCAGCAGTTACGGTGGCAGACGCACAGATACGCAGTATTTT; CDR3 protein: CASSYGGRRTDTQYF
J gene: TRBJ2-2; V gene: TRBV20-1; D gene: -; clone size: many; CDR3 DNA: TGCAGTGCTAGAGCGCCGAACACCGGGGAGCTGTTTTTT; CDR3 protein: CSARAPNTGELFF
J gene: TRBJ2-7; V gene: TRBV5-1; D gene: TRBD1; clone size: many; CDR3 DNA: TGCGCCAGCCACGAATCTGGGACAGGAGGCGAGCAGTACTTC; CDR3 protein: CASHESGTGGEQYF
J gene: TRBJ1-6; V gene: TRBV7-9; D gene: TRBD1; clone size: -; CDR3 DNA: TGTGCCAGCAGCTGGACAGGGGAGGAGGCTTCACCCCTCCACTTT; CDR3 protein: CASSWTGEEASPLHF
J gene: TRBJ2-1; V gene: TRBV24-1; D gene: -; clone size: many; CDR3 DNA: TGTGCCACCAGTGATTTGAAGGGTGGGGGAGCCATCAATGAGCAGTTCTTC; CDR3 protein: CATSDLKGGGAINEQFF
J gene: TRBJ1-3; V gene: TRBV25-1; D gene: TRBD1; clone size: many; CDR3 DNA: TGTGCCAGCAGTGGGCCTGACAGGGCATGGTCTGGAAACACCATATATTTT; CDR3 protein: CASSGPDRAWSGNTIYF
J gene: TRBJ2-7; V gene: TRBV7-9; D gene: -; clone size: many; CDR3 DNA: TGTGCCAGCAGCCCCCCAAGGGCCGGCTGGTACGAGCAGTACTTC; CDR3 protein: CASSPPRAGWYEQYF
J gene: TRBJ2-7; V gene: TRBV9; D gene: -; clone size: many; CDR3 DNA: TGTGCCAGCAGCCCGGATGACAATTTGGTCCACGAGCAGTACTTC; CDR3 protein: CASSPDDNLVHEQYF
J gene: TRBJ1-4; V gene: TRBV5-6; D gene: TRBD1; clone size: many; CDR3 DNA: TGTGCCAGCAGCCCGAGTAAAACAGGGGCTAATGAAAAACTGTTTTTT; CDR3 protein: CASSPSKTGANEKLFF
J gene: TRBJ1-2; V gene: TRBV20-1; D gene: -; clone size: many; CDR3 DNA: TGCAGTGCTAGAGATGGGTGGGGGGGGACTAACTATGGCTACACCTTC; CDR3 protein: CSARDGWGGTNYGYTF
J gene: TRBJ2-3; V gene: TRBV12-3/TRBV12-4; D gene: -; clone size: many; CDR3 DNA: TGTGCCAGCAGCTCGGGAGATACGCAGTATTTT; CDR3 protein: CASSSGDTQYF
J gene: TRBJ1-2; V gene: TRBV9; D gene: -; clone size: -; CDR3 DNA: TGTGCCAGCAGCCCCCGGGGGGGGAGGGGCTACACCTTC; CDR3 protein: CASSPRGGRGYTF
J gene: TRBJ2-7; V gene: TRBV27; D gene: -; clone size: many; CDR3 DNA: TGTGCCAGCAGTTTAACCCCTATCCGCCACGAGCAGTACTTC; CDR3 protein: CASSLTPIRHEQYF
J gene: TRBJ2-7; V gene: TRBV20-1; D gene: -; clone size: many; CDR3 DNA: TGCAGTGCTGCTTTCCTAGCGATCCCCTACGAGCAGTACTTC; CDR3 protein: CSAAFLAIPYEQYF
J gene: TRBJ2-1; V gene: TRBV9; D gene: TRBD2; clone size: many; CDR3 DNA: TGTGCCAGCAGCCCTAGCGGACTACGAGTGGGGCAGTTCTTC; CDR3 protein: CASSPSGLRVGQFF
J gene: TRBJ2-3; V gene: TRBV19; D gene: TRBD2; clone size: -; CDR3 DNA: TGTGCCAGTAGTATAGACCTAGCGGGCCCTGGCACAGATACGCAGTATTTT; CDR3 protein: CASSIDLAGPGTDTQYF
J gene: TRBJ2-2; V gene: TRBV28; D gene: -; clone size: many; CDR3 DNA: TGTGCCAGCAGCTTCACGAATATAGGAAGCGCCGGGGAGCTGTTTTTT; CDR3 protein: CASSFTNIGSAGELFF
J gene: TRBJ1-2; V gene: TRBV4-3; D gene: TRBD1; clone size: many; CDR3 DNA: TGCGCCAGCAGCCAGGGAAGGACAGGGGGAGGAGGCTACACCTTC; CDR3 protein: CASSQGRTGGGGYTF
J gene: TRBJ2-7; V gene: TRBV7-8; D gene: TRBD2; clone size: many; CDR3 DNA: TGTGCCAGCAGACAGGGACTAGCGGGGAGCTCCTACGAGCAGTACTTC; CDR3 protein: CASRQGLAGSSYEQYF
J gene: TRBJ2-7; V gene: TRBV14; D gene: -; clone size: -; CDR3 DNA: TGTGCCAGCAGTCGATCAGGTGGATTTTCCTACGAGCAGTACTTC; CDR3 protein: CASSRSGGFSYEQYF
J gene: TRBJ2-5; V gene: TRBV29-1; D gene: -; clone size: many; CDR3 DNA: TGCAGCGTTGAAGACCGGGTCAAGCACCAAGAGACCCAGTACTTC; CDR3 protein: CSVEDRVKHQETQYF
J gene: TRBJ2-1; V gene: TRBV6-2/TRBV6-3; D gene: TRBD2; clone size: many; CDR3 DNA: TGTGCCAGCAGAAGACTAGCGGGAGGGCCAAGTGAGCAGTTCTTC; CDR3 protein: CASRRLAGGPSEQFF
J gene: TRBJ2-2; V gene: TRBV20-1; D gene: -; clone size: many; CDR3 DNA: TGCAGTGCTAGAGAAGGAAATCTAAGGCTTGGGGAGCTGTTTTTT; CDR3 protein: CSAREGNLRLGELFF
J gene: TRBJ2-2; V gene: TRBV9; D gene: TRBD2; clone size: many; CDR3 DNA: TGTGCCAGCAGCGTCTTCCTAGCGGGGGGCCCTAACACCGGGGAGCTGTTTTTT; CDR3 protein: CASSVFLAGGPNTGELFF
J gene: TRBJ2-5; V gene: TRBV3-1; D gene: TRBD1; clone size: many; CDR3 DNA: TGTGCCAGCAGCCAACGACAGGGTTACGAGACCCAGTACTTC; CDR3 protein: CASSQRQGYETQYF
J gene: TRBJ2-1; V gene: TRBV20-1; D gene: TRBD2; clone size: -; CDR3 DNA: TGCTGTGCTAGAGATGTAGGACTAGCGAGAGGGCCGAGCTCCTACAATGAGCAGTTCTTC; CDR3 protein: CCARDVGLARGPSSYNEQFF
J gene: TRBJ2-7; V gene: TRBV30; D gene: TRBD1; clone size: -; CDR3 DNA: TGTGCCTGGAGTGTAGGGACAGGCAGGGAGCAGTACTTC; CDR3 protein: CAWSVGTGREQYF
J gene: TRBJ1-3; V gene: TRBV9; D gene: -; clone size: -; CDR3 DNA: TGTGCCAGCAGCGTACGTCCCCTCTCTGGAAACACCATATATTTT; CDR3 protein: CASSVRPLSGNTIYF
J gene: TRBJ2-5; V gene: TRBV9; D gene: TRBD2; clone size: many; CDR3 DNA: TGTGCCAGCAGCCCTGGGACTAGCGGCCAAGAGACCCAGTACTTC; CDR3 protein: CASSPGTSGQETQYF
J gene: TRBJ2-3; V gene: TRBV28; D gene: TRBD2; clone size: many; CDR3 DNA: TGTGCCAGCAGTTTAAGCTTTAGCGGGAGGGATACGCAGTATTTT; CDR3 protein: CASSLSFSGRDTQYF
J gene: TRBJ2-1; V gene: TRBV27; D gene: TRBD1; clone size: many; CDR3 DNA: TGTGCCAGCAGTTTAAGGGGGACAGGTAATGAGCAGTTCTTC; CDR3 protein: CASSLRGTGNEQFF
J gene: TRBJ1-5; V gene: TRBV20-1; D gene: -; clone size: few; CDR3 DNA: TGCAGTGCTAGAGATGTCAGGTCCTCCTTTTTCAATCAGCCCCAGCATTTT; CDR3 protein: CSARDVRSSFFNQPQHF
J gene: TRBJ2-1; V gene: TRBV12-3/TRBV12-4; D gene: TRBD2; clone size: many; CDR3 DNA: TGTGCCAGCAGTACAACGACTAGCGGAGCCTACAATGAGCAGTTCTTC; CDR3 protein: CASSTTTSGAYNEQFF
J gene: TRBJ2-7; V gene: TRBV10-3; D gene: -; clone size: few; CDR3 DNA: TGTGCCATCCGGGACTCCTCCTACGAGCAGTACTTC; CDR3 protein: CAIRDSSYEQYF
J gene: TRBJ2-3; V gene: TRBV12-5; D gene: TRBD1; clone size: many; CDR3 DNA: TGTGCTAGTGGCCTCGGACAGGGGAGCACAGATACGCAGTATTTT; CDR3 protein: CASGLGQGSTDTQYF
J gene: TRBJ2-4; V gene: TRBV10-3; D gene: -; clone size: many; CDR3 DNA: TGTGCCATCAGTGAGCCCCAGGGAAACATTCAGTACTTC; CDR3 protein: CAISEPQGNIQYF
J gene: TRBJ2-1; V gene: TRBV15; D gene: TRBD2; clone size: many; CDR3 DNA: TGTGCCACCAGCCCAAAGGGGGCACCACTAGCGGGAGGGGACAATGAGCAGTTCTTC; CDR3 protein: CATSPKGAPLAGGDNEQFF
J gene: TRBJ1-1; V gene: TRBV6-4; D gene: TRBD1; clone size: many; CDR3 DNA: TGTGCCAGCAGTCAGGGACAGGGGAACACTGAAGCTTTCTTT; CDR3 protein: CASSQGQGNTEAFF
J gene: TRBJ2-5; V gene: TRBV14; D gene: TRBD2; clone size: many; CDR3 DNA: TGTGCCAGCAGCCAAGAACTAGCGGAGACCCAGTACTTC; CDR3 protein: CASSQELAETQYF
J gene: TRBJ2-2; V gene: TRBV7-9; D gene: -; clone size: many; CDR3 DNA: TGTGCCAGCAGCCCACGGCCCACCGGGGAGCTGTTTTTT; CDR3 protein: CASSPRPTGELFF
J gene: TRBJ2-6; V gene: TRBV27; D gene: -; clone size: few; CDR3 DNA: TGTGCCAGCAGTTCCTATCAGGGACCTGGGGCCAACGTCCTGACTTTC; CDR3 protein: CASSSYQGPGANVLTF
J gene: TRBJ1-2; V gene: TRBV5-6; D gene: -; clone size: many; CDR3 DNA: TGTGCCAGCAGCCCCCCTTGGGCGACCTTC; CDR3 protein: CASSPPWATF
J gene: TRBJ2-5; V gene: TRBV28; D gene: -; clone size: many; CDR3 DNA: TGTGCCAGCACCCTGGGGAGTTTATTCGGAGAGACCCAGTACTTC; CDR3 protein: CASTLGSLFGETQYF
J gene: TRBJ2-1; V gene: TRBV7-2; D gene: TRBD2; clone size: many; CDR3 DNA: TGTGCCAGCAGCCTAGGACTAGCGGGGGACAACAATGAGCAGTTCTTC; CDR3 protein: CASSLGLAGDNNEQFF
J gene: TRBJ2-7; V gene: TRBV7-9; D gene: -; clone size: many; CDR3 DNA: TGTGCCAGCAGCTTAGTCTCCCGGGGTTCCTACGAGCAGTACTTC; CDR3 protein: CASSLVSRGSYEQYF
J gene: TRBJ1-2; V gene: TRBV6-5; D gene: -; clone size: many; CDR3 DNA: TGTGCCAGCAGTAACCGGGACATCTTCGCCTCGGCCTATGGCTACACCTTC; CDR3 protein: CASSNRDIFASAYGYTF
J gene: TRBJ1-1; V gene: TRBV11-2; D gene: TRBD1; clone size: many; CDR3 DNA: TGTGCCAGCAGCTTAGATCGACAGGGAATGAACACTGAAGCTTTCTTT; CDR3 protein: CASSLDRQGMNTEAFF
J gene: TRBJ2-7; V gene: TRBV4-3; D gene: TRBD2; clone size: many; CDR3 DNA: TGCGCCAGCAGCCAAGAAAGAACTAGCGGGAGGTTCTCCTACGAGCAGTACTTC; CDR3 protein: CASSQERTSGRFSYEQYF
J gene: TRBJ1-4; V gene: TRBV7-9; D gene: -; clone size: many; CDR3 DNA: TGTGCCAGCAGCAGGACTCCCTCGGGTGAAAAACTGTTTTTT; CDR3 protein: CASSRTPSGEKLFF
J gene: TRBJ2-2; V gene: TRBV4-2; D gene: -; clone size: many; CDR3 DNA: TGTGCCAGCAGCCAAGGGACAAAATCAGGCACCGGGGAGCTGTTTTTT; CDR3 protein: CASSQGTKSGTGELFF